This is a list of T cell receptor beta chains from one sample in a study of blood T cell repertoires in COVID-19. TCRdb's table, derived via immunoSEQ multiplex PCR, lists solely in-frame clones and lacks some. This repertoire shows approximately 52,000 clones, 80% to 95% found once; its top ten account for about 15%. The sequenced sample was peripheral blood. The receptor source for this set is a human donor with active COVID-19. The donor label of this sample is uncertain. Both conserved end residues are part of each CDR3.

>TRBV3-1/TRBV3-2|TRBJ2-2
CASSQRRRALTGELFF
>TRBV6-6|TRBJ2-3
CASSLRGFSTDTQYF
>TRBV7-2|TRBJ2-3
CASSRRGGDTQYF
>TRBV29-1|TRBJ1-1
CSARDRGNLAEAFF
>TRBV5-5|TRBJ1-1
CASSLVGSGIAEAFF
>TRBV30|TRBJ2-5
CAWEGGLQETQYF
>TRBV19|TRBJ2-3
CASSRTGADTQYF
>TRBV5-1|TRBJ1-1
CASSSRTGNTEAFF
>TRBV27|TRBJ2-3
CASSLLSGVTDTQYF
>TRBV7-3|TRBJ2-2
CASSLDWGPNTGELFF
>TRBV15|TRBJ2-1
CATSRAGGWSSSYNEQFF
>TRBV7-6|TRBJ2-7
CASSPSSGTRYEQYF
>TRBV27|TRBJ1-1
CASSLARGQWTEAFF
>TRBV27|TRBJ2-3
CASSTYSGAQYF
>TRBV2|TRBJ1-5
CASSEGAGNQPQHF
>TRBV18|TRBJ1-1
CASSPPVWSTEAFF
>TRBV6-6|TRBJ2-2
CASKGESGELFF
>TRBV7-9|TRBJ2-2
CASSLLSGSSGELFF
>TRBV5-6|TRBJ2-1
CASSPADALVVYNEQFF
>TRBV30|TRBJ1-5
CAWSVGASNQPQHF
>TRBV4-1|TRBJ1-2
CASSQEKRPYGYTF
>TRBV25-1|TRBJ2-1
CASSTFRVSYNEQFF
>TRBV6-2/TRBV6-3|TRBJ1-3
CASSYSSGTLGNTIYF
>TRBV2|TRBJ2-2
CASRDQGASTGELFF
>TRBV4-3|TRBJ1-1
CASSPRAWATEAFF
>TRBV6-5|TRBJ2-1
CASGSPASRNEQFF
>TRBV9|TRBJ1-2
CASSVEGAANYGYTF
>TRBV19|TRBJ2-7
CASGVYYEQYF
>TRBV5-5|TRBJ2-2
CASSLAGTFGELFF
>TRBV11-2|TRBJ1-3
CASSLLSSGNTIYF
>TRBV5-3|TRBJ2-1
CARSSTGGTSETYNEQFF
>TRBV5-1|TRBJ2-2
CASSLEAGIDTGELFF
>TRBV7-9|TRBJ2-7
CASSGTDLSYEQYF
>TRBV29-1|TRBJ2-2
CSVGRLAGDTGELFF
>TRBV27|TRBJ2-1
CASKTGTGRFNEQFF
>TRBV12-5|TRBJ1-1
CASGLYGGGNTEAFF
>TRBV7-8|TRBJ2-1
CASSLGLYNEQFF
>TRBV7-8|TRBJ2-2
CASRLGTQNTGELFF
>TRBV11-1|TRBJ2-5
CASRFEGVEETQYF
>TRBV27|TRBJ2-2
CASSLSSWWPTGADGELFF
>TRBV5-1|TRBJ2-3
CASSSGLAGGLLDTQYF
>TRBV15|TRBJ2-1
CATRGTGYNEQFF
>TRBV18|TRBJ2-3
CASSPLLAGVGSTQYF
>TRBV28|TRBJ2-1
CASWTSGKEQFF